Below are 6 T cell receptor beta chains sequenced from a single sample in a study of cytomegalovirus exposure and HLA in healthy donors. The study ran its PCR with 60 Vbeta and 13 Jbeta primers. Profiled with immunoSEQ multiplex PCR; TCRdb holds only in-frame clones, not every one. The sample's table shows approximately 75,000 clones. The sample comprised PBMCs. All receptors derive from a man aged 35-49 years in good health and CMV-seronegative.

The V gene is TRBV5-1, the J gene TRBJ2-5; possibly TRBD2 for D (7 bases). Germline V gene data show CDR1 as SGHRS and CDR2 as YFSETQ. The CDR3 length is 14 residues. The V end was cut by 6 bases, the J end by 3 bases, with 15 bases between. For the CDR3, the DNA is TGCGCCAGCAACCCCGGGAGGACAGAAGAGACCCAGTACTTC. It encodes CASNPGRTEETQYF.

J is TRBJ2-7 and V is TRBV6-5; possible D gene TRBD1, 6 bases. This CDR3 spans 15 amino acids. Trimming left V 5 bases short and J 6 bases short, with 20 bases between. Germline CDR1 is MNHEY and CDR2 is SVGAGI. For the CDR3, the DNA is TGTGCCAGCAGTCCCCCGGGCAGGGGTGAGGCCGAGCAGTACTTC. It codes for CASSPPGRGEAEQYF.

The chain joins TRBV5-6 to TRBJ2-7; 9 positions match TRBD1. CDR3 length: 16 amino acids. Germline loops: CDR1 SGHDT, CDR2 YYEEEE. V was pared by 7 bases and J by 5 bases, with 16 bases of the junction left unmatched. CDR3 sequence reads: CASVIYSGTGRHEQYF. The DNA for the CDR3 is TGTGCCAGCGTCATTTATTCCGGGACAGGGAGGCACGAGCAGTACTTC.

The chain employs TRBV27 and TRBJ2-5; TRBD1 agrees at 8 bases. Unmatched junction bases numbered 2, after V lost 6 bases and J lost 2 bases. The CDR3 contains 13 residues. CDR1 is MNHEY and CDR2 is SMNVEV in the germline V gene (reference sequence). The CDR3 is CASRDRAQETQYF. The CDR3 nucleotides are TGTGCCAGCAGGGACAGGGCTCAAGAGACCCAGTACTTC.

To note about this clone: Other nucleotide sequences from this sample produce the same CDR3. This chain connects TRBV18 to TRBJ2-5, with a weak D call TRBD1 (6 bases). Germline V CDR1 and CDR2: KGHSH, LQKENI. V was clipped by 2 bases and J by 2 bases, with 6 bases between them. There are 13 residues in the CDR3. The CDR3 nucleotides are TGTGCCAGCTCACCAAGGGGGCAAGAGACCCAGTACTTC. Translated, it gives CASSPRGQETQYF.

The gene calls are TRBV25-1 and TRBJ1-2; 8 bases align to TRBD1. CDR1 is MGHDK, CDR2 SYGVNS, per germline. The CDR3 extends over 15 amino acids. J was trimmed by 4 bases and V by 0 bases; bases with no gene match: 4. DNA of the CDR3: TGTGCCAGCAGTGAATATCAGGGGGCTGGCTATGGCTACACCTTC. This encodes CASSEYQGAGYGYTF.